The 17 T cell receptor beta chains below were found in one sample sequenced in a study of blood T cell repertoires in COVID-19. The protocol was immunoSEQ multiplex PCR, while the TCRdb copy is restricted to in-frame clones and leaves out a portion. The sample includes about 130,000 clones, about 85% of them seen just once. Sequencing was performed on peripheral blood. Receptor source: a middle-aged man with active or convalescent COVID-19.

The chain couples TRBV7-2 to TRBJ1-1; the D gene is possibly TRBD1 (6 bases). Germline V gene sequence: CDR1 SGHTA, CDR2 FQGNSA. This CDR3 region has 15 residues. Trimming removed 4 bases from V and 5 bases from J, with 17 bases in between. The CDR3 coding sequence is TGTGCCAGCAGCTCCGTCCGGGGGGCGGGAACTGAAGCTTTCTTT. Amino acids: CASSSVRGAGTEAFF.

This clone was observed a few times. The chain uses TRBV25-1 and TRBJ1-4, with D perhaps TRBD1 (5 bases). Germline V CDR1 and CDR2: MGHDK, SYGVNS. CDR3 length equals 15 residues. V was clipped by 1 base and J by 4 bases, with 10 bases between them. CDR3 residues: CASSEWGENNEKLFF. As DNA, the CDR3 is TGTGCCAGCAGTGAATGGGGGGAGAATAATGAAAAACTGTTTTTT.

The gene calls are TRBV2 and TRBJ1-2; D gene uncertain. The CDR3 length is 16 residues. Trimming removed 2 bases from V and 7 bases from J, with 20 bases in between. Germline V gene lookup returns CDR1 SNHLY and CDR2 FYNNEI. The CDR3 loop reads CASSESALRHGGGYTF. In nucleotides, the CDR3 is TGTGCCAGCAGTGAAAGCGCGTTGAGGCACGGTGGTGGCTACACCTTC.

The chain combines TRBV9 with TRBJ2-5; 9 nucleotides match TRBD2. CDR1 SGDLS and CDR2 YYNGEE come from the germline V gene. This CDR3 has 15 amino acids. The trim removed 2 bases at V and 6 bases at J, leaving 8 bases unmatched. This CDR3 reads CASSVSSGEQQTQYF. CDR3 coding DNA: TGTGCCAGCAGCGTTTCTAGCGGGGAACAACAGACCCAGTACTTC.

The rearrangement links TRBV10-1 to TRBJ1-2; tentatively, D is TRBD1 (6 bases). Germline CDR1 is WNHNN and CDR2 is SYGVQD (reference sequence). V dropped 8 bases and J dropped 5 bases, with 27 bases sitting between them. The CDR3 consists of 17 residues. CDR3 loop: CASRTASWTVVFYGYTF. Here the CDR3 DNA reads TGCGCCAGCCGTACTGCCTCCTGGACAGTCGTCTTTTATGGCTACACCTTC.

The rearrangement joins TRBV19 to TRBJ2-3; possibly TRBD2 for D (5 bases). Germline CDR1 LNHDA, CDR2 SQIVND (reference sequence). Deletions cut 3 bases from V and 2 bases from J, with 12 bases between. CDR3 length: 15 residues. The chain's CDR3 is CASSILASFTDTQYF. The CDR3 DNA reads as TGTGCCAGTAGTATTTTGGCTAGCTTCACAGATACGCAGTATTTT.

This clone was seen once. This rearrangement joins TRBV3-1 (or the pseudogene TRBV3-2) to TRBJ2-7; no clear D. CDR3 length equals 13 residues. Germline V gene data show CDR1 as LGHDT and CDR2 as YNNKEL (reference sequence). V was pared by 1 base and J by 2 bases, with 6 bases between. DNA of the CDR3: TGTGCCAGCAGCCAAGTCTCTACCTACGAGCAGTACTTC. Encoded protein: CASSQVSTYEQYF.

This clone was detected only once. V is TRBV18 and J is TRBJ1-1, with D unresolved. Germline-derived CDR1 and CDR2 are KGHSH and LQKENI. The CDR3 length is 13 residues. Trimming took off 5 bases at V and 0 bases at J, with 7 bases between the two ends. CDR3: CASSDTMNTEAFF. CDR3 bases: TGTGCCAGCTCAGACACAATGAACACTGAAGCTTTCTTT.

The chain has TRBV29-1 and TRBJ1-1; D remains unclear. With 7 bases removed from V and 2 bases from J, the gap between germline ends came to 11 bases. This CDR3 has 12 amino acids. Germline V gene lookup returns CDR1 SQVTM and CDR2 ANQGSEA. CDR3 DNA: TGCAGCGCCACACAGAAAAACACTGAAGCTTTCTTT. This gives the protein CSATQKNTEAFF.

V is TRBV10-3 and J is TRBJ2-7; TRBD2 is a possible D gene (5 bases). Trimming removed 10 bases from V and 1 base from J, with 14 bases in between. The CDR3 extends over 13 amino acids. The germline V gene encodes CDR1 ENHRY and CDR2 SYGVKD. In nucleotides, the CDR3 is TGTGCCACCGATGCGGGTCAGTCCTACGAGCAGTACTTC. It is translated as CATDAGQSYEQYF.

J is TRBJ1-5 and V is TRBV28, with TRBD1 as a possible D gene (6 bases). Germline V gene sequence: CDR1 MDHEN, CDR2 SYDVKM. Trimming pared 6 bases from V and 0 bases from J, leaving 12 bases between. This CDR3 has 15 residues. In nucleotides, the CDR3 is TGTGCCAGCAGCCGCGGACAGAATAGCAATCAGCCCCAGCATTTT. This codes for CASSRGQNSNQPQHF.

This clone was detected only a few times. V is TRBV30 and J is TRBJ2-7; 9 positions match TRBD1. This CDR3 is built from 15 residues. The germline CDR1 and CDR2 sequences are GTSNPN and SVGIG (reference sequence). V shed 3 bases and J 6 bases; nucleotides not matched to a gene: 12. The CDR3 spells CAWRAQGATTGEQYF. In DNA form, the CDR3 reads TGTGCCTGGAGAGCACAGGGGGCCACTACGGGCGAGCAGTACTTC.

V gene TRBV19 combines with J gene TRBJ2-6; D ambiguous. CDR1 is LNHDA and CDR2 is SQIVND in the germline V gene (reference sequence). The CDR3 spans 12 residues. With 5 bases removed from V and 6 bases from J, the gap between germline ends came to 5 bases. The CDR3: CASSHSANVLTF. The CDR3 nucleotides are TGTGCCAGTAGTCACTCGGCCAACGTCCTGACTTTC.

The chain links TRBV10-3 to TRBJ2-5; no definite D call. V lost 4 bases and J 0 bases, leaving 6 bases between the germline ends. Germline V gene lookup returns CDR1 ENHRY and CDR2 SYGVKD. This CDR3 contains 13 residues. CDR3 sequence (DNA): TGTGCCATCAGTGGTCTAAACCAAGAGACCCAGTACTTC. It is translated as CAISGLNQETQYF.

The chain is built from TRBV29-1 and TRBJ2-3; D remains ambiguous. V lost 5 bases and J 4 bases, leaving 7 bases between the germline ends. This CDR3 comprises 11 residues. Germline V lookup: CDR1 SQVTM, CDR2 ANQGSEA. The CDR3 DNA sequence: TGCAGCGTTAGAGCCCCAGATACGCAGTATTTT. This codes for CSVRAPDTQYF.

V and J are TRBV27 and TRBJ1-3, with 9 bases that match TRBD1. The ends lost 6 bases at V and 2 bases at J; junction bases unmatched: 5. The CDR3 spans 15 residues. Germline CDR1 and CDR2: MNHEY and SMNVEV (reference sequence). In DNA form, the CDR3 reads TGTGCCAGCAGGGACAGGGGTACCCCTGGAAACACCATATATTTT. Encoded protein: CASRDRGTPGNTIYF.

This chain joins TRBV19 and TRBJ1-5; 7 nucleotides agree with TRBD1. V trimming: 5 bases; J trimming: 9 bases; junction bases outside the gene matches: 13. The CDR3 totals 15 residues. Germline V CDR1 and CDR2: LNHDA, SQIVND (reference sequence). CDR3 residues: CASSQQGIALLPQHF. DNA of the CDR3: TGTGCCAGTAGTCAACAGGGGATTGCGCTTCTGCCCCAGCATTTT.